Listed below are T cell receptor beta chains from one sample, sequenced in a study of OX40 agonist ivuxolimab in advanced cancers. Using immunoSEQ multiplex PCR, the repertoire was profiled, and TCRdb retains in-frame clones only, with some absent. Among about 75,000 clones, around 83% were seen once, and the ten largest hold about a sixth. Sequenced material: CD4+ or CD8+ T cells sorted from blood, taken in a trial of the OX40 agonist ivuxolimab. The receptors originated from an adult with an advanced solid tumor such as melanoma, head and neck, liver or kidney cancer. Each CDR3 is given with its conserved first and last residue. A D gene is named only where the DNA matches it firmly. Clone size is not always given. Where it is, it says once, few, many or a class for expanded clones.

D gene,clone size,J gene,V gene,CDR3 DNA,CDR3 protein
NA,NA,TRBJ2-5,TRBV6-1,TGTGCCAGCAGTGAATTCGGGGGATTAGGCGAGACCCAGTACTTC,CASSEFGGLGETQYF
NA,NA,TRBJ2-3,TRBV25-1,TGTGCCAGCAGTGAATGGCTAGGGGGAGATACGCAGTATTTT,CASSEWLGGDTQYF
TRBD2,NA,TRBJ2-7,TRBV7-9,TGTGCCAGCAGCCCCCCAGGGGCGGGAGGGCGCGAGCAGTACTTC,CASSPPGAGGREQYF
NA,NA,TRBJ1-2,TRBV6-5,TGTGCCAGCAGAAAGGGGACACTGTATGGCTACACCTTC,CASRKGTLYGYTF
NA,NA,TRBJ2-1,TRBV7-9,TGTGCCAGCAGCTTAATGTCTGGTCACTACAATGAGCAGTTCTTC,CASSLMSGHYNEQFF
TRBD2,NA,TRBJ2-1,TRBV14,TGTGCCAGCAGCCAAGACCTAAGGGGACTAGCGGGTGCTAATGAGCAGTTCTTC,CASSQDLRGLAGANEQFF
NA,NA,TRBJ1-5,TRBV5-6,TGTGCCAGCAGCCCCTGGGGCTTGGGCAATCAGCCCCAGCATTTT,CASSPWGLGNQPQHF
TRBD1,few,TRBJ1-1,TRBV6-1,TGTGCCGGGTCCTTGACAGGGGGGCCCACTGAAGCTTTCTTT,CAGSLTGGPTEAFF
NA,NA,TRBJ1-4,TRBV14,TGTGCCAGCAGCCAAGATCCGGGGTTAGATGAAAAACTGTTTTTT,CASSQDPGLDEKLFF
NA,once,TRBJ1-2,TRBV5-1,TGCGCCAGCAGCTTGGATGATAACTATGGCTACACCTTC,CASSLDDNYGYTF
NA,NA,TRBJ2-7,TRBV18,TGTGCCAGCTCACCCGGACAGCCCTACGAGCAGTACTTC,CASSPGQPYEQYF
NA,NA,TRBJ2-5,TRBV18,TGTGCCAGCTCACCACGGGGAGAGACCCAGTACTTC,CASSPRGETQYF
NA,once,TRBJ2-3,TRBV19,TGTGCCAGTACGGGGGCCTACACAGATACGCAGTATTTT,CASTGAYTDTQYF
NA,NA,TRBJ2-7,TRBV6-4,TGTGCCAGCAGTGTCGGAGAGGGCTACGAGCAGTACTTC,CASSVGEGYEQYF
TRBD1,NA,TRBJ2-7,TRBV7-9,TGTGCCAGCAGGCGGTCAGGGGGTAGGGACGAGCAGTACTTC,CASRRSGGRDEQYF
TRBD2,once,TRBJ2-1,TRBV12-5,TGTGCTAGTGGTTCGTTTAGCGGGAGCGGCAATGAGCAGTTCTTC,CASGSFSGSGNEQFF
TRBD2,NA,TRBJ2-7,TRBV18,TGTGCCAGCTCACCCGGACTAGGAGACGAGCAGTACTTC,CASSPGLGDEQYF
TRBD1,NA,TRBJ2-7,TRBV28,TGTGCCAGCAGTTTTAAGGGGGCGTCGTACGAGCAGTACTTC,CASSFKGASYEQYF
NA,NA,TRBJ2-2,TRBV19,TGTGCCAGTAGCCCGGGGCGGAGAGCCACCGGGGAGCTGTTTTTT,CASSPGRRATGELFF
TRBD2,NA,TRBJ2-2,TRBV18,TGTGCCAGCTCACGGTCCCCTAGCGGGGGAACGCAGCTGTTTTTT,CASSRSPSGGTQLFF
NA,NA,TRBJ1-2,TRBV19,TGTGCCAGTAGTATAGATGACCAGGTCGGTGGCTACACCTTC,CASSIDDQVGGYTF
TRBD1,NA,TRBJ2-1,TRBV19,TGTGCCAGTAGTATAGAAGGAGACAGGGGTGGGCAGTTCTTC,CASSIEGDRGGQFF
NA,once,TRBJ2-2,TRBV5-1,TGCGCCAGCAGCTTATACGGGAGAGACACCGGGGAGCTGTTTTTT,CASSLYGRDTGELFF
NA,NA,TRBJ1-4,TRBV2,TGTGCCAGCACCGAGCTCAGTAGGTCTGAAAAACTGTTTTTT,CASTELSRSEKLFF
NA,once,TRBJ2-3,TRBV5-1,TGCGCCAGCAGCTTGGCCGTGGACATGGGAACAGATACGCAGTATTTT,CASSLAVDMGTDTQYF
NA,NA,TRBJ1-1,TRBV21-1,TGTGCCAGCAGCATCCTTTTTCCGGGACAGGGGAACACTGAAGCTTTCTTT,CASSILFPGQGNTEAFF
NA,NA,TRBJ2-1,TRBV29-1,TGCAGCGTTGATGAGCCGGGGAGTTACAATGAGCAGTTCTTC,CSVDEPGSYNEQFF
NA,NA,TRBJ1-3,TRBV5-1,TGCGCCAGCAGCTGGGGACGGCCGTCTGGAAACACCATATATTTT,CASSWGRPSGNTIYF
NA,NA,TRBJ1-5,TRBV6-1,TGTGCCAGCAGTGAAGGAGGGGGGTATCAGCCCCAGCATTTT,CASSEGGGYQPQHF
NA,NA,TRBJ2-2,TRBV6-6,TGTGCCAGCAGTACCGACGGGGAGCTGTTTTTT,CASSTDGELFF
TRBD1,NA,TRBJ1-2,TRBV28,TGTGCCAGCAGTTTAGCGGACAGGGTATATGGCTACACCTTC,CASSLADRVYGYTF
NA,NA,TRBJ1-4,TRBV6-5,TGTGCCAGCAGTACAGGGCGGACTAATGAAAAACTGTTTTTT,CASSTGRTNEKLFF